Included here is one T cell receptor beta chain sequence, with context. What it recognizes is unknown. This sample is drawn from a study of cytomegalovirus exposure and HLA in healthy donors. Overall study results and limits: DRB1 had the most TCR associations and HLA-C the fewest, a later analysis found, with rates varying by HLA locus. Later work found most CMV-associated TCR beta chains apparently HLA-restricted. The study put under 200 TCR beta chains on its list as cytomegalovirus-associated. In a later analysis, a missense DCLRE1C variant was linked to TCR beta V- and J-gene trimming.

Primers for the PCR totalled 60 Vbeta and 13 Jbeta. This table comes from immunoSEQ multiplex PCR, and its TCRdb copy is limited to in-frame clones, with some not included. This sample yields some 180,000 clones, of which almost 75% are seen a single time; roughly 5.4% belongs to the top ten. This TCR was sampled from a woman between 18 and 29 years old in good health and CMV-seropositive. Sequences were obtained from PBMCs.

DNA for the CDR3: TGTGCCAGCAGCTGGGGGACAGGGGACGCTGAGACCCAGTACTTC. Protein sequence: CASSWGTGDAETQYF. This chain connects TRBV5-5 to TRBJ2-5; TRBD1 matches at 10 bases. CDR1 and CDR2 (germline): SGHKS, YYEKEE (reference sequence). The V and J ends lost 3 bases and 5 bases, in that order; junction bases with no gene match: 7. CDR3 size: 15 residues. The variable domain in full, completed from reference TRBV5-5 and TRBJ2-5, reads DAGVTQSPTHLIKTRGQQVTLRCSPISGHKSVSWYQQVLGQGPQFIFQYYEKEERGRGNFPDRFSARQFPNYSSELNVNALLLGDSALYLCASSWGTGDAETQYFGPGTRLLVL.